This record concerns one TCR beta chain sequence. Its antigen is currently unknown. The CDR3 runs 15 residues. After removal of 6 bases from V and 7 bases from J, the junction contained 9 bases not matched to a gene. The germline CDR1 and CDR2 sequences are MDHEN and SYDVKM. It was with random hexamers that about 0.45 to 1 ug RNA was reverse transcribed. TCR beta CDR3 was amplified by immunoSEQ multiplex PCR. This amplification extended across 54 Vbeta and 13 Jbeta segments. TCRdb ran MiXCR on the immunoSEQ multiplex PCR reads and lists one entry per CDR3 protein. The table has 250,000 or so distinct CDR3 sequences, around 93% seen once. Negative isolation yielded CD4+ and CD8+ T cells, and FACS enriched TEMRA cells. The data originate from a study of CD8 T cells in Susac syndrome. General study findings and limits: As the study acknowledged, the number of individuals in its TCR sequencing and HLA analysis was relatively small.

The V call is TRBV28, the J call TRBJ1-6, with 7 bases lining up with TRBD1. Sequencing input: CD4+ T cells from PBMCs. The origin of this receptor is a human donor with multiple sclerosis. The CDR3 DNA reads TGTGCCAGCAGGGGGCTGGACAGGCAGAATTCACCCCTCCACTTT. Its translation is CASRGLDRQNSPLHF.